This T cell receptor beta chain was captured in a study of blood T cell repertoires in COVID-19. Overall study: The United States, Italy and Spain were the sources of the acute and convalescent COVID-19 samples. Sample material is recorded as cDNA or gDNA derived from T cells, B-cell-depleted T cells, or PBMCs.

Authors' methods: The authors estimated nucleated cell counts from reference gene primer amplification. Profiling relied on immunoSEQ multiplex PCR, and the TCRdb table lists in-frame clones only, not all of them. The V and J calls and the clone size are those of that table, but D and trimming were determined from the DNA. This repertoire shows approximately 70,000 clones, around 90% found once; its top ten account for about 5%. The CDR3 sequence is 13 residues long. V was clipped by 8 bases and J by 7 bases, with 12 bases between them. CDR1 MNHNY and CDR2 SVGAGI come from the germline V gene (reference sequence).

Sequences were obtained from peripheral blood. The chain employs TRBV6-6 and TRBJ1-6, with D perhaps matching TRBD1 (6 bases). This TCR derives from a woman aged 60-70 years with active COVID-19. In nucleotides, the CDR3 is TGTGCCAGCCAACAGGGATCAAATTCACCCCTCCACTTT. It encodes CASQQGSNSPLHF.